This T cell receptor (beta chain) is drawn from a study of cytomegalovirus exposure and HLA in healthy donors. Study-wide background: The same platform as the roughly 670 first-cohort repertoires was used for the 120 validation repertoires, a later analysis reported. Overall study results and limits: The classifier, whose performance was assessed in both the original and validation cohorts, reportedly diagnosed cytomegalovirus status with high specificity and sensitivity. The TCR clusters that emerged in the first cohort tended, a later analysis found, to co-occur in the approximately 120 validation repertoires.

Germline values: CDR1 SGHRS, CDR2 YFSETQ. This CDR3 has 14 amino acids. V was cut by 3 bases and J by 5 bases, with 14 bases left in between. Notes on this clone: Antigen: not known.

Libraries were prepared by immunoSEQ multiplex PCR; TCRdb keeps only in-frame clonotypes and omits some of them. The sample records some 85,000 clones, 95% to 97% being singletons. V is TRBV5-1 and J is TRBJ2-5, with D possibly matching TRBD1 (6 bases). This clonotype was sampled from a woman between 18 and 30 years old in good health and CMV-seronegative. Sequencing input: PBMCs. CDR3 amino acids: CASSSQTGLETQYF. The CDR3, as DNA: TGCGCCAGCAGCTCCCAGACAGGATTGGAGACCCAGTACTTC.